The following is a T cell receptor (beta chain) sequence with its context. Its antigen is still unknown. The primer mix had 60 Vbeta and 13 Jbeta primers. Using immunoSEQ multiplex PCR, the repertoire was profiled, and TCRdb retains in-frame clones only, with some absent. The data show 180,000 or so clones, 76% seen once. This entry comes from a study of cytomegalovirus exposure and HLA in healthy donors. Notes on the study in general: The study dropped some indistinguishable V segments, TRBV6-2 and TRBV6-3 among them.

This CDR3 spans 11 amino acids. CDR1 is SQVTM and CDR2 is ANQGSEA in the germline V gene. V lost 7 bases to trimming and J lost 6 bases, with 12 bases between them. This sequence joins TRBV29-1 and TRBJ1-2; no reliable D call. This clonotype originated in a young man in good health and CMV-seronegative. Material for sequencing was PBMCs. This CDR3 reads CSGRRHDGYTF. As DNA, the CDR3 is TGCAGCGGCCGGAGGCACGATGGCTACACCTTC.